These 10 T cell receptor beta chains originate from one sample sequenced in a study of cytomegalovirus exposure and HLA in healthy donors. Produced via immunoSEQ multiplex PCR; TCRdb's table is partial and in-frame only. Of tens of thousands of clones detected, around 97% appear once; the ten largest clones hold around 1.5%. The sequenced sample consisted of PBMCs. The origin of the receptors is a woman aged 18-35 years in good health and CMV-seropositive.

The chain has TRBV7-2 and TRBJ2-1; 8 bases match TRBD2. The CDR3 is 15 amino acids. CDR1 is SGHTA, CDR2 FQGNSA, per germline. With 5 bases clipped from V and 2 bases from J, the junction kept 5 bases outside the gene matches. Here the CDR3 reads CASSRTSPTYNEQFF. In DNA, the CDR3 is TGTGCCAGCAGCCGGACTAGCCCCACCTACAATGAGCAGTTCTTC.

V usage is TRBV29-1 and J usage is TRBJ2-1, with 8 bases matching TRBD1. CDR3 length equals 15 residues. Germline V gene lookup returns CDR1 SQVTM and CDR2 ANQGSEA. V lost 3 bases, J lost 2 bases, and 6 bases stayed unmatched. This chain's CDR3 is CSVENRQGTYNEQFF. The CDR3 DNA reads TGCAGCGTTGAGAACCGACAGGGGACCTACAATGAGCAGTTCTTC.

The chain joins TRBV15 to TRBJ1-5; D is possibly TRBD1 (5 bases). Between the trimmed V and J ends, which lost 7 bases and 0 bases, there was a span of 10 bases. Germline V gene sequence: CDR1 LNHNV, CDR2 YYDKDF (reference sequence). The CDR3 loop spans 14 amino acids. The CDR3 bases are TGTGCCACCAACGGACAATATAGCAATCAGCCCCAGCATTTT. This translates into CATNGQYSNQPQHF.

The V call is TRBV5-8, the J call TRBJ2-3; TRBD1 matches 9 bases. Trimming cost V 3 bases and J 5 bases; bases outside gene matches: 4. The CDR3 contains 14 residues. Germline V gene sequence: CDR1 SGHTS, CDR2 YDEGEE. CDR3 DNA sequence: TGTGCCAGCAGCTGGACAGGGGCTGGAGATACGCAGTATTTT. This gives the protein CASSWTGAGDTQYF.

A few counts support this clone. CDR3 loop: CASSLRDATNEKLFF. The CDR3 DNA follows: TGCGCCAGCAGCTTACGGGATGCAACTAATGAAAAACTGTTTTTT. The chain uses TRBV5-1 and TRBJ1-4; D gene uncertain. V lost 2 bases and J 0 bases, leaving 8 bases between the germline ends. The CDR3 has 15 residues. In germline, CDR1 is SGHRS, CDR2 YFSETQ.

CDR3 region: CASSPTGVTEAFF. CDR3 nucleotides: TGTGCCAGCAGCCCCACAGGGGTCACTGAAGCTTTCTTT. The rearrangement links TRBV2 to TRBJ1-1; the match to TRBD1 covers 7 bases. Germline V gene sequence: CDR1 SNHLY, CDR2 FYNNEI. V was pared by 6 bases and J by 4 bases, with 5 bases of the junction left unmatched. The CDR3 has 13 amino acids.

This clone has a single count. This chain uses TRBV6-1 with TRBJ2-1; D remains unclear. Between the trimmed V and J ends, which lost 1 base and 15 bases, there was a span of 16 bases. The germline CDR1 and CDR2 sequences are MNHNS and SASEGT. The CDR3 length is 13 residues. The CDR3 reads CASSEEVAPLRFF. The DNA of the CDR3 is TGTGCCAGCAGTGAAGAGGTAGCCCCCTTGAGGTTCTTC.

This chain connects TRBV18 to TRBJ1-1, with unresolved D. V lost 3 bases to trimming and J lost 0 bases, with 8 bases between them. The CDR3 spans 14 residues. Germline CDR1 reads KGHSH; CDR2 reads LQKENI. The CDR3 DNA is TGTGCCAGCTCACCGGGCAGCTTGAACACTGAAGCTTTCTTT. Translation: CASSPGSLNTEAFF.

The chain combines TRBV10-3 with TRBJ1-4, with a weak D call TRBD1 (5 bases). Germline loops: CDR1 ENHRY, CDR2 SYGVKD. CDR3 length equals 14 residues. Trimming took off 3 bases at V and 7 bases at J, with 12 bases between the two ends. The CDR3 reads CAISDGGGGEKLFF. In DNA form, the CDR3 reads TGTGCCATCAGTGATGGTGGGGGGGGTGAAAAACTGTTTTTT.

This clone came up a few times. CDR3 residues: CASSPRWTSGKGEQFF. In DNA, the CDR3 is TGTGCCAGCAGCCCTCGGTGGACTAGCGGGAAAGGTGAGCAGTTCTTC. The J gene is TRBJ2-1, the V gene TRBV7-9; TRBD2 matches 12 bases. V gave up 5 bases and J gave up 9 bases; unmatched junction bases: 11. Germline assignment: CDR1 SEHNR and CDR2 FQNEAQ (reference sequence). The CDR3 is made up of 16 amino acids.